This T cell receptor beta chain originates from a study of T cells in Graves' hyperthyroidism and ophthalmopathy. The study, taken as a whole, reports: A model of 13 V-J features distinguished ophthalmopathy from stable hyperthyroidism.

J was trimmed by 5 bases and V by 5 bases; bases with no gene match: 14. The CDR3 is 17 residues long. Germline CDR1 is SGHAT and CDR2 is FQDESV (reference sequence). With respect to this clonotype: The antigen is not known.

Amplification of TCR beta CDR3 regions used RNA as the template. A set of HTBI primers served as the primers for a first-round RT-PCR of the TCR CDR3. TCRdb re-called the multiplex PCR reads through MiXCR, storing one row per CDR3 protein. The sample contains some 350,000 distinct CDR3 sequences, 13% to 15% of which appear only once. Sequencing input: blood. The receptor's source is a woman aged 60-75 years with Graves' ophthalmopathy. The chain couples TRBV11-1 to TRBJ2-3; TRBD1 matches at 9 bases. CDR3 residues: CASSLDRDRVGGDTQYF. The CDR3 DNA sequence: TGTGCCAGCAGCCTCGACCGGGACAGGGTTGGGGGAGATACGCAGTATTTT. The whole variable domain, filled in from reference TRBV11-1 and TRBJ2-3, reads EAEVAQSPRYKITEKSQAVAFWCDPISGHATLYWYRQILGQGPELLVQFQDESVVDDSQLPKDRFSAERLKGVDSTLKIQPAELGDSAMYLCASSLDRDRVGGDTQYFGPGTRLTVL.